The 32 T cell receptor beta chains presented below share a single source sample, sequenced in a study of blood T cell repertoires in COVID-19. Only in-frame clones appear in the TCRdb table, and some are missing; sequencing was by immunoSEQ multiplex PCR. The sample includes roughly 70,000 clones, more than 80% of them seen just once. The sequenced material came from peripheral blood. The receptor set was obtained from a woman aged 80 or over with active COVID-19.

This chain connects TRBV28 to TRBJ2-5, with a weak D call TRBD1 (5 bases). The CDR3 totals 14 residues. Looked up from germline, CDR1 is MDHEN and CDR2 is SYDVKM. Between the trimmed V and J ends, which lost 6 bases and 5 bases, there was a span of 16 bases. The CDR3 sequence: CASSSRAGWETQYF. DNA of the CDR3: TGTGCCAGCAGCTCCCGGGCAGGGTGGGAGACCCAGTACTTC.

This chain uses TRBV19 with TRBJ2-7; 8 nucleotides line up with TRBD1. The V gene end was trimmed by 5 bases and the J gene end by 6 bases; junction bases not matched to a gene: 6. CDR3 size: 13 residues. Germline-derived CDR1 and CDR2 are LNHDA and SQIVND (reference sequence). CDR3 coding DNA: TGTGCCAGTAGTCCGGACAGGGTGAGCGAGCAGTACTTC. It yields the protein CASSPDRVSEQYF.

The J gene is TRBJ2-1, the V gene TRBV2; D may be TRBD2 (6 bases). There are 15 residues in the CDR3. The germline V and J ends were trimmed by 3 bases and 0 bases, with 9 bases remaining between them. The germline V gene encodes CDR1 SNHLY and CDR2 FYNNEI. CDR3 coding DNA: TGTGCCAGCAGTGAGTGGGGGGTCTCCTACAATGAGCAGTTCTTC. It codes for CASSEWGVSYNEQFF.

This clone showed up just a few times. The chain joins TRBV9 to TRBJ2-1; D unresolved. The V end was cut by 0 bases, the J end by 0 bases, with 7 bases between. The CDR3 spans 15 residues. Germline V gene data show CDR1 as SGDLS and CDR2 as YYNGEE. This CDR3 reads CASSVAASSYNEQFF. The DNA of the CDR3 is TGTGCCAGCAGCGTAGCCGCGAGCTCCTACAATGAGCAGTTCTTC.

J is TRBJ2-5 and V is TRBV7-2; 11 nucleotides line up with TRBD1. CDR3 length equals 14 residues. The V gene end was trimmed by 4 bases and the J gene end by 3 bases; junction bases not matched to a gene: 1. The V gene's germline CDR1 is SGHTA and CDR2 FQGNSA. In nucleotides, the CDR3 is TGTGCCAGCAGCTGGGACAGGGGGGAAGAGACCCAGTACTTC. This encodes CASSWDRGEETQYF. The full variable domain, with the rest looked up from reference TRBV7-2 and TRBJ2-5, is GAGVSQSPSNKVTEKGKDVELRCDPISGHTALYWYRQSLGQGLEFLIYFQGNSAPDKSGLPSDRFSAERTGGSVSTLTIQRTQQEDSAVYLCASSWDRGEETQYFGPGTRLLVL.

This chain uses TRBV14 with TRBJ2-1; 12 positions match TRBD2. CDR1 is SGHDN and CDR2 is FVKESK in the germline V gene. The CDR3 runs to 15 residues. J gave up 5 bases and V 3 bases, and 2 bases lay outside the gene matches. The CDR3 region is CASSQGTSGHNEQFF. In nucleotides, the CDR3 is TGTGCCAGCAGCCAGGGGACTAGCGGGCACAATGAGCAGTTCTTC.

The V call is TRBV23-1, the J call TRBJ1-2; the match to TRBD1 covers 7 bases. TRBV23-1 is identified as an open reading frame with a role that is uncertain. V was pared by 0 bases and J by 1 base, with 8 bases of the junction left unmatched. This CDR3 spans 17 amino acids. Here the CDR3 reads CASSQSGGPKFNYGYTF. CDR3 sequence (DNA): TGCGCCAGCAGTCAATCAGGGGGCCCCAAGTTTAACTATGGCTACACCTTC.

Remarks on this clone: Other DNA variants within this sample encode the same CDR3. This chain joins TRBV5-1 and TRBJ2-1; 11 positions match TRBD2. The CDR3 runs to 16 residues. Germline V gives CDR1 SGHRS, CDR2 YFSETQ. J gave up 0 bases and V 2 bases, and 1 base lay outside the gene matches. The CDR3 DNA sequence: TGCGCCAGCAGCTTAACTAGCGGGAGCTCCTACAATGAGCAGTTCTTC. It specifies CASSLTSGSSYNEQFF.

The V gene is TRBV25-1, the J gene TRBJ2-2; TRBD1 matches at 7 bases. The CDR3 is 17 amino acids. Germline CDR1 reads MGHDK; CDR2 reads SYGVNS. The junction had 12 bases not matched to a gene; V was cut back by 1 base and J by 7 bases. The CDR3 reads CASSELRQGVVGGELFF. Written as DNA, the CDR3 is TGTGCCAGCAGTGAATTGAGACAGGGTGTCGTTGGCGGGGAGCTGTTTTTT. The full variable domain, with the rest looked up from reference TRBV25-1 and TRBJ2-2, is EADIYQTPRYLVIGTGKKITLECSQTMGHDKMYWYQQDPGMELHLIHYSYGVNSTEKGDLSSESTVSRIRTEHFPLTLESARPSHTSQYLCASSELRQGVVGGELFFGEGSRLTVL.

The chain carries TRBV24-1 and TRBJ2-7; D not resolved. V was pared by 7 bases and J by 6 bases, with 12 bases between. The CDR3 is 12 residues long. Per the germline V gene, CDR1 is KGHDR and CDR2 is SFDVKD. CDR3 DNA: TGTGCCACCAGGAGCCGTACCGGCGAGCAGTACTTC. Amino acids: CATRSRTGEQYF.

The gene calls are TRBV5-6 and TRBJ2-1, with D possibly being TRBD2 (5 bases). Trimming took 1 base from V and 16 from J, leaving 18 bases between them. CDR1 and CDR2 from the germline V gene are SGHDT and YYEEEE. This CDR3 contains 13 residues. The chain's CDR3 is CASSLRLPSDSFF. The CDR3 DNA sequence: TGTGCCAGCAGCTTGCGTCTACCATCGGACTCATTCTTC.

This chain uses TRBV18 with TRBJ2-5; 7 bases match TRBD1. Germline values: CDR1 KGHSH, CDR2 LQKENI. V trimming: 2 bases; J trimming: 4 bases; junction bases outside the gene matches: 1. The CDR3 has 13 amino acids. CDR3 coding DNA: TGTGCCAGCTCACCATCAGGGGGAGAGACCCAGTACTTC. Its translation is CASSPSGGETQYF.

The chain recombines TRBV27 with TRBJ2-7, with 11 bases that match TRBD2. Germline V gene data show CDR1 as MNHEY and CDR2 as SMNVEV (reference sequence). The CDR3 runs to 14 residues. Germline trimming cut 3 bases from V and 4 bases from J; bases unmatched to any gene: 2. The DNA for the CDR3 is TGTGCCAGCAGTTTCACTAGCGGGAGATACGAGCAGTACTTC. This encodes CASSFTSGRYEQYF.

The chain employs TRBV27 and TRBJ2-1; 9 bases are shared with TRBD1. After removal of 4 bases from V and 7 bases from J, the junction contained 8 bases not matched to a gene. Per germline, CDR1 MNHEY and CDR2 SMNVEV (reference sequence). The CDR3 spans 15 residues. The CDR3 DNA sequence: TGTGCCAGCAGTTCAGGACAGGGGAGGGCGAATGAGCAGTTCTTC. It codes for CASSSGQGRANEQFF.

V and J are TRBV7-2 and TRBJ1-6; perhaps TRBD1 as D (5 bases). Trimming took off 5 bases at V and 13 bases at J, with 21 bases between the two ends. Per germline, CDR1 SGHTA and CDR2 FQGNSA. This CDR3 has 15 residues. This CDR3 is CASSPRWQGLTPLHF. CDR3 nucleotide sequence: TGTGCCAGCAGCCCCCGGTGGCAGGGTTTAACCCCCCTCCACTTT.

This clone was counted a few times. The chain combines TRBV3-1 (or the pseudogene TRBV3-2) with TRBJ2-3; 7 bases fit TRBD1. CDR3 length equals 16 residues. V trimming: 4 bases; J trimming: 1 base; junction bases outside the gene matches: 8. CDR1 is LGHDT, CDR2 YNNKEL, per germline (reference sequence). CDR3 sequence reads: CASSPGGSAGTDTQYF. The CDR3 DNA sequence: TGTGCCAGCAGCCCAGGGGGTAGCGCGGGCACAGATACGCAGTATTTT.

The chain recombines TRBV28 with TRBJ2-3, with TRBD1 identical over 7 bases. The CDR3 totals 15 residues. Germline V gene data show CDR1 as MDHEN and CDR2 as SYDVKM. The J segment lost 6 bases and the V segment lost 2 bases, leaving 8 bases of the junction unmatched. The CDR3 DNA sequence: TGTGCCAGCAGTTTACTTCAGGGGGATTTGGATACGCAGTATTTT. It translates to CASSLLQGDLDTQYF. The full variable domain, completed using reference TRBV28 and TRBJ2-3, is DVKVTQSSRYLVKRTGEKVFLECVQDMDHENMFWYRQDPGLGLRLIYFSYDVKMKEKGDIPEGYSVSREKKERFSLILESASTNQTSMYLCASSLLQGDLDTQYFGPGTRLTVL.

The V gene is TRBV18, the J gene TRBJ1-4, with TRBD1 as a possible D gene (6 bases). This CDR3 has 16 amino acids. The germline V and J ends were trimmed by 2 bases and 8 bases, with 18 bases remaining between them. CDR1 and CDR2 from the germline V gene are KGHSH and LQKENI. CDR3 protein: CASSPTRQVSREKLFF. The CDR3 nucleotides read TGTGCCAGCTCACCAACCAGACAGGTGTCTAGGGAAAAACTGTTTTTT.

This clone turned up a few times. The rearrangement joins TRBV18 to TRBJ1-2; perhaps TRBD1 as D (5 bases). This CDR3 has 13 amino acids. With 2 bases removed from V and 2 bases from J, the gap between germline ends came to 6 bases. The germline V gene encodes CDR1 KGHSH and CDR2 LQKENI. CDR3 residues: CASSPNRNYGYTF. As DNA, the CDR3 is TGTGCCAGCTCACCAAACAGGAACTATGGCTACACCTTC.

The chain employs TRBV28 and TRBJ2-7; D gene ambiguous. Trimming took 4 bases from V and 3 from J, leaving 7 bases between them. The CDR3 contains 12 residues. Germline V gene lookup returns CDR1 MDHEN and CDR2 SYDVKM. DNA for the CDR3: TGTGCCAGCAGTTCGAGCGTCTACGAGCAGTACTTC. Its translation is CASSSSVYEQYF.

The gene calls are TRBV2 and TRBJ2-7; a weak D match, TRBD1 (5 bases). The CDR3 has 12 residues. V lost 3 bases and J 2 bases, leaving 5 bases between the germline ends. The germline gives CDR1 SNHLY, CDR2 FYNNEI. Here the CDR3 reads CASSDRAYEQYF. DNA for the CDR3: TGTGCCAGCAGTGACAGGGCCTACGAGCAGTACTTC. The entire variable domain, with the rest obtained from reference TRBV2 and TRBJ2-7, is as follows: EPEVTQTPSHQVTQMGQEVILRCVPISNHLYFYWYRQILGQKVEFLVSFYNNEISEKSEIFDDQFSVERPDGSNFTLKIRSTKLEDSAMYFCASSDRAYEQYFGPGTRLTVT.

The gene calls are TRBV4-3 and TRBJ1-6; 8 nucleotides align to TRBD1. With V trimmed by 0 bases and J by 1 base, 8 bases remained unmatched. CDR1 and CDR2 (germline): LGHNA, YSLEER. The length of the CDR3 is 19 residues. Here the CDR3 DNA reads TGCGCCAGCAGCCAAGATTACGCAGGGGGCATGTCCTATAATTCACCCCTCCACTTT. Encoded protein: CASSQDYAGGMSYNSPLHF.

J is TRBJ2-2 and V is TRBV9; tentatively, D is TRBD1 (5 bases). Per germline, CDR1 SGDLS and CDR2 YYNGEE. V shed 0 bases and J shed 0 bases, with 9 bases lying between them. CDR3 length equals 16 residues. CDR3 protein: CASSVGQLANTGELFF. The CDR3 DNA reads TGTGCCAGCAGCGTAGGACAGCTCGCGAACACCGGGGAGCTGTTTTTT.

The CDR3 sequence: CASSTDGVKSYEQYF. The CDR3 DNA is TGTGCCAGCAGTACCGACGGGGTAAAGTCCTACGAGCAGTACTTC. The chain links TRBV2 to TRBJ2-7; maybe TRBD2 (5 bases). V gave up 5 bases and J gave up 1 base, with 15 bases separating them. Germline V gene data show CDR1 as SNHLY and CDR2 as FYNNEI. This CDR3 contains 15 residues.

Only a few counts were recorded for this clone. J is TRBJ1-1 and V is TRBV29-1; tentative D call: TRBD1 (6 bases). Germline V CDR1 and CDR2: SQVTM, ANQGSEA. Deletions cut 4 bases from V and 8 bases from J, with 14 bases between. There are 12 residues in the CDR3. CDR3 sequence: CSVVERGHEAFF. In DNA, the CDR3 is TGCAGCGTTGTTGAGAGGGGACACGAAGCTTTCTTT.

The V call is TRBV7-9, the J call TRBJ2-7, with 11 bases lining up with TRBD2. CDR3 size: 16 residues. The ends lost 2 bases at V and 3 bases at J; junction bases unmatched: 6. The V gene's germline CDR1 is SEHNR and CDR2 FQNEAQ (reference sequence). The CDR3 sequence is CASSLNRGLAVYEQYF. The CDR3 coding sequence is TGTGCCAGCAGCTTAAATCGGGGACTAGCGGTCTACGAGCAGTACTTC.

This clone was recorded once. The CDR3 DNA sequence: TGTGCCAGCTCACCACTGGGAGATCTAGGACGGAACTCTGGAAACACCATATATTTT. It yields the protein CASSPLGDLGRNSGNTIYF. The chain uses TRBV18 and TRBJ1-3, with D hard to call. Trimming pared 1 base from V and 0 bases from J, leaving 19 bases between. The CDR3 has 19 residues. The germline V gene has CDR1 KGHSH and CDR2 LQKENI.

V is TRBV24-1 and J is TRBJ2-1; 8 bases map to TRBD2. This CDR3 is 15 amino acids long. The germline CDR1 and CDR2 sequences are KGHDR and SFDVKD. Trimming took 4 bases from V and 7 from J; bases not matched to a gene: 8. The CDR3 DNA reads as TGTGCCACCAGTGACCGCGGGAGGACCGTGAATGAGCAGTTCTTC. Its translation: CATSDRGRTVNEQFF.

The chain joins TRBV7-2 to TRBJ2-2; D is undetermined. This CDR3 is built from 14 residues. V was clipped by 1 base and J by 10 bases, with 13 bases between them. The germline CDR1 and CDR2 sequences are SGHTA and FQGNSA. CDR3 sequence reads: CASSLGPFQVELFF. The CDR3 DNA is TGTGCCAGCAGCTTAGGCCCCTTCCAGGTGGAGCTGTTTTTT.

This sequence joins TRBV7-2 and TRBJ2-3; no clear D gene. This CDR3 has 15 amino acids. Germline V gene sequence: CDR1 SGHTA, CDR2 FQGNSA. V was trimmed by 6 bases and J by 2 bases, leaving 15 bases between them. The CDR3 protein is CASSSGGTPTDTQYF. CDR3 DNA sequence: TGTGCCAGCAGTTCGGGTGGAACACCCACAGATACGCAGTATTTT.

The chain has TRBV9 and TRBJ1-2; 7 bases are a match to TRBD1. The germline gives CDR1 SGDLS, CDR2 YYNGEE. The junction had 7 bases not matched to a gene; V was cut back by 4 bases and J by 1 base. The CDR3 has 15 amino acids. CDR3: CASSPRTGFNYGYTF. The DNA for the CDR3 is TGTGCCAGCAGCCCCAGGACAGGCTTTAACTATGGCTACACCTTC.

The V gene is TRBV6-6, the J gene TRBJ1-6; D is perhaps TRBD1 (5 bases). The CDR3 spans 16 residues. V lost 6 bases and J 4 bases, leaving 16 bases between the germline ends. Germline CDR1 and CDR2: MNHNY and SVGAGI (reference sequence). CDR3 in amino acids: CASRHANGAYNSPLHF. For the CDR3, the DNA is TGTGCCAGCAGGCACGCCAATGGGGCTTATAATTCACCCCTCCACTTT.